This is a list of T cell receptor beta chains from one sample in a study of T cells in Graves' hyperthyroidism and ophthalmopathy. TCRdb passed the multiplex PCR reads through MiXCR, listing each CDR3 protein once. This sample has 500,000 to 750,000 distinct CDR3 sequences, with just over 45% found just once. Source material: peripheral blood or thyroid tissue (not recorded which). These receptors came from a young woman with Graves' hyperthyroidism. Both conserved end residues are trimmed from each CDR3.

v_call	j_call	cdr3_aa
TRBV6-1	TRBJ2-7	ASTLLRDTSYEQY
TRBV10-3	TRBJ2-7	AISAPRGGLAESSYEQY
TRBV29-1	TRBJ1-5	SVDSGAGETQH
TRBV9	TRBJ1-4	ASSGGGRSNEKLF
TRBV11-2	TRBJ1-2	ASSLAHQPRDPRGYT
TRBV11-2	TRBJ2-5	ASSFTGTSAQETQY
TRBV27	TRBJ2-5	ASSFAGIPQGTQY
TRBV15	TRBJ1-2	AGQGADYGFT
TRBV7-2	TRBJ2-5	ASSPSWVSGVVETQY
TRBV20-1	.	SLGVTDEQF
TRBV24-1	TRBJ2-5	ATTVSWETQY
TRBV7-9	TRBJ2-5	ASSLALFRGQETQY
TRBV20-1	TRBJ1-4	SARDPKVLTANEKLF
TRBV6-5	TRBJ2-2	ASSSDTIKDTGELF
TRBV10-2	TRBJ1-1	ASILTRVLTEAF